The clone carrying this T cell receptor beta chain was detected many times. This CDR3 contains 15 residues. Germline V CDR1 and CDR2: MNHEY, SVGAGI. Deletions cut 4 bases from V and 0 bases from J, with 10 bases between. The sample belongs to a study of CD8+CD57+ T cells in acquired aplastic anemia. Genomic DNA constituted the template upon which TCR beta VDJ and CDR3 profiling was performed. Each CDR3 protein is one row after TCRdb ran MiXCR on the reads. The sample includes about 150,000 distinct CDR3 sequences, about 50% of them seen just once. Only patients with CD8+CD57+ cell expansion on flow cytometry were chosen for sequencing.

The V and J genes are TRBV6-5 and TRBJ1-5; D is unresolved. Sequenced input: sorted CD4+, CD8+, or CD8+CD57+ T cells (not recorded which) from PBMCs. The sequence was collected from a human donor with aplastic anemia. CDR3 sequence reads: CASSSRTDSNQPQHF. Here the CDR3 DNA reads TGTGCCAGCAGTTCCAGGACGGATAGCAATCAGCCCCAGCATTTT.